These 18 T cell receptor beta chains were sequenced from one sample in a study of regulatory T cells in long-lasting Graves disease. The time point: newly diagnosed GD, antithyroid drugs for less than 3 months. Generation of the TCR library employed RNA extracted from PBMCs. Through Arm-PCR of CDR3 regions and iRepertoire HTBI primers, TCR beta libraries were built. TCRdb re-called the multiplex PCR reads through MiXCR, storing one row per CDR3 protein. The sample yields 580,000 or so distinct CDR3 sequences, more than 15% seen once. These same records also appear under a second study, on T cells in Graves' hyperthyroidism and ophthalmopathy.

Sequences were derived from peripheral blood mononuclear cells (PBMCs), sampled at new diagnosis, from a patient treated with antithyroid drugs. The receptors here all came from a man aged 18 to 35 with Graves disease.

This clonotype showed up many times. The CDR3 here is CASRLGSNEKLFF. The CDR3 DNA sequence: TGCGCCAGCAGGCTGGGGTCTAATGAAAAACTGTTTTTT. The gene calls are TRBV5-1 and TRBJ1-4, with D unclear. Germline V gene data show CDR1 as SGHRS and CDR2 as YFSETQ. The CDR3 is 13 residues long. V was trimmed by 5 bases and J by 3 bases, leaving 8 bases between them.

This clonotype showed up many times. The gene calls are TRBV12-3 or TRBV12-4 and TRBJ2-7; a weak D match, TRBD2 (6 bases). The V gene lost 6 bases and the J gene lost 2 bases, with 11 bases spanning the gap. The CDR3 sequence is 13 residues long. The chain's CDR3 is CASRGASAYEQYF. The CDR3 DNA follows: TGTGCCAGCAGAGGGGCTAGCGCCTACGAGCAGTACTTC.

This clonotype came up many times. This chain uses TRBV12-3 or TRBV12-4 with TRBJ1-3; 7 bases match TRBD1. This CDR3 contains 19 residues. The J segment lost 0 bases and the V segment lost 4 bases, leaving 15 bases of the junction unmatched. The DNA for the CDR3 is TGTGCCAGCAGTTATTTCCCCTTCGGACAGGCGAGCTCTGGAAACACCATATATTTT. This encodes CASSYFPFGQASSGNTIYF.

The chain carries TRBV5-1 and TRBJ2-3, with 13 bases matching TRBD2. V was clipped by 4 bases and J by 2 bases; unmatched bases: 4. CDR3 length: 16 amino acids. In germline, CDR1 is SGHRS, CDR2 YFSETQ. CDR3 nucleotides: TGCGCCAGCAGCGCCGGGACTAGCGGGATCACAGATACGCAGTATTTT. This codes for CASSAGTSGITDTQYF.

This clonotype showed up many times. The J gene is TRBJ2-4, the V gene TRBV12-3 or TRBV12-4; possibly TRBD1 for D (6 bases). The CDR3 totals 17 residues. Deletions cut 7 bases from V and 1 base from J, with 20 bases between. In nucleotides, the CDR3 is TGTGCCAGCATAGATCCGATGGCAGGGGAGGCCAAAAACATTCAGTACTTC. Residues: CASIDPMAGEAKNIQYF.

This clonotype was counted once. This may be a read error, as it is one base from a much larger clone. The chain is built from TRBV10-3 and TRBJ1-5; D gene unclear. The V and J ends lost 4 bases and 6 bases respectively, with 16 bases between them. Germline CDR1 reads ENHRY; CDR2 reads SYGVKD. The CDR3 is made up of 15 amino acids. The CDR3 loop is CAISGSGPRSQPQHF. The CDR3, as DNA: TGTGCCATCAGTGGAAGCGGGCCGAGGAGTCAGCCCCAGCATTTT.

In its sample, this clonotype was seen many times. In nucleotides, the CDR3 is TGTGCCAGCATCGGGGGTTTTGCGGGCGCTAGGGGCTACACCTTC. Translation gives CASIGGFAGARGYTF. The chain couples TRBV12-3 or TRBV12-4 to TRBJ1-2, with D maybe TRBD1 (5 bases). The CDR3 runs 15 residues. V was cut by 7 bases and J by 8 bases, with 23 bases left in between.

In this sample, this clonotype turned up many times. This sequence joins TRBV2 and TRBJ2-1; TRBD1 agrees at 11 bases. V shed 6 bases, J shed 9 bases, and the junction held 7 bases outside the gene matches. Germline V gives CDR1 SNHLY, CDR2 FYNNEI. The CDR3 has 14 residues. The CDR3 loop is CASSGQGAIGEQFF. CDR3 nucleotide sequence: TGTGCCAGCAGCGGACAGGGGGCTATTGGTGAGCAGTTCTTC.

This clonotype was found many times. This chain connects TRBV28 to TRBJ2-2; 10 bases are shared with TRBD1. The CDR3 sequence is 15 residues long. The V segment lost 10 bases and the J segment 5 bases; nucleotides outside the gene matches: 10. Germline loops: CDR1 MDHEN, CDR2 SYDVKM. CDR3 coding DNA: TGTGCCACCCTGACCGGGACAGGGGTAACCGGGGAGCTGTTTTTT. Translation: CATLTGTGVTGELFF.

The sample holds many counts of this clonotype. V gene TRBV20-1 combines with J gene TRBJ2-7, with 7 bases lining up with TRBD2. CDR1 and CDR2 from the germline V gene are DFQATT and SNEGSKA (reference sequence). Losses at the gene ends were 2 bases for V and 0 bases for J; bases not matched to a gene: 7. The CDR3 is 15 amino acids. The CDR3 DNA follows: TGCAGTGCTAGAAGATCTAGCGGCCGCTCCTACGAGCAGTACTTC. Residues: CSARRSSGRSYEQYF.

The V and J genes are TRBV27 and TRBJ1-5; no definite D call. Germline CDR1 reads MNHEY; CDR2 reads SMNVEV (reference sequence). V lost 0 bases to trimming and J lost 1 base, with 4 bases between them. The length of the CDR3 is 14 residues. CDR3 DNA: TGTGCCAGCAGTTTATCTCAGAGCAATCAGCCCCAGCATTTT. It codes for CASSLSQSNQPQHF.

This clonotype was seen repeatedly, ten times or more. The chain carries TRBV30 and TRBJ1-2; weak D call: TRBD1 (5 bases). V was cut by 4 bases and J by 4 bases, with 13 bases left in between. Germline V gene data show CDR1 as GTSNPN and CDR2 as SVGIG (reference sequence). This CDR3 is 13 amino acids long. CDR3 protein: CAWTFGDGYGYTF. The CDR3 DNA follows: TGTGCCTGGACCTTCGGGGACGGCTATGGCTACACCTTC.

This clonotype was seen at least ten times. The CDR3 reads CSAERSNSYEQYF. CDR3 bases: TGCAGTGCGGAGCGGAGTAACTCCTACGAGCAGTACTTC. The V call is TRBV20-1, the J call TRBJ2-7, with TRBD2 as a possible D gene (5 bases). The V gene's germline CDR1 is DFQATT and CDR2 SNEGSKA (reference sequence). V lost 6 bases, J lost 0 bases, and 12 bases lay in between. CDR3 length: 13 residues.

There are many counts of this clonotype. V usage is TRBV28 and J usage is TRBJ2-3, with D hard to call. There are 14 residues in the CDR3. Trimming took 6 bases from V and 2 from J, leaving 12 bases between them. Germline CDR1 MDHEN, CDR2 SYDVKM. This chain's CDR3 is CASSPIGTTDTQYF. The CDR3 DNA sequence: TGTGCCAGCAGCCCCATTGGCACCACAGATACGCAGTATTTT.

This clonotype has more than one count but fewer than ten. This chain uses TRBV5-1 with TRBJ2-1, with a weak D call TRBD2 (6 bases). Germline V gene data show CDR1 as SGHRS and CDR2 as YFSETQ. The CDR3 has 11 residues. The germline V and J ends were trimmed by 3 bases and 10 bases, with 8 bases remaining between them. CDR3 sequence reads: CASSWGVEQFF. In nucleotides, the CDR3 is TGCGCCAGCAGCTGGGGGGTCGAGCAGTTCTTC.

As concerns this clonotype: This may stem from a read error, because a much larger clone lies one nucleotide away. The V call is TRBV30, the J call TRBJ2-7; no clear D. V lost 2 bases and J lost 7, with 15 bases in between. CDR3 length: 13 residues. The V gene's germline CDR1 is GTSNPN and CDR2 SVGIG (reference sequence). The CDR3 nucleotides are TGTGCCTGGAGTTCGTCCGCTCACTATGAGCAGTACTTC. Its protein product is CAWSSSAHYEQYF. The full variable domain, completed using reference TRBV30 and TRBJ2-7, is SQTIHQWPATLVQPVGSPLSLECTVEGTSNPNLYWYRQAAGRGLQLLFYSVGIGQISSEVPQNLSASRPQDRQFILSSKKLLLSDSGFYLCAWSSSAHYEQYFGPGTRLTVT.

The rearrangement links TRBV15 to TRBJ2-7; D possibly corresponds to TRBD2 (6 bases). Germline V gives CDR1 LNHNV, CDR2 YYDKDF (reference sequence). The V gene lost 1 base and the J gene lost 2 bases, with 12 bases spanning the gap. CDR3 length equals 15 residues. In DNA, the CDR3 is TGTGCCACCAGCAGAGTCACGGGAGTAGCCTACGAGCAGTACTTC. This sequence encodes CATSRVTGVAYEQYF.

Many counts were recorded for this clonotype. The rearrangement uses TRBV12-3 or TRBV12-4 and TRBJ1-1, with D unresolved. V was pared by 6 bases and J by 6 bases, with 11 bases between. The CDR3 covers 12 residues. The CDR3 is CASSLATSEAFF. The CDR3 DNA is TGTGCCAGCAGCTTGGCCACCTCTGAAGCTTTCTTT.